This T cell receptor beta chain was recorded in a study of control samples from healthy donors and cancer patients. Trimming cost V 3 bases and J 5 bases, with 10 bases left between them. Germline CDR1 and CDR2: SQVTM and ANQGSEA. The CDR3 extends over 12 amino acids. Assay: immunoSEQ multiplex PCR; the TCRdb copy retains only in-frame clones and omits some. Of 110,000 or so clones detected, around 87% appear once; the ten largest clones hold 9.5% to 13%. The sample was blood. V is TRBV29-1 and J is TRBJ1-2; D may be TRBD1 (5 bases). The sequence came from a man between 25 and 39 years old in good health. The DNA for the CDR3 is TGCAGCGTTGAGGGCCAGGGTTATGGCTACACCTTC. It yields the protein CSVEGQGYGYTF.